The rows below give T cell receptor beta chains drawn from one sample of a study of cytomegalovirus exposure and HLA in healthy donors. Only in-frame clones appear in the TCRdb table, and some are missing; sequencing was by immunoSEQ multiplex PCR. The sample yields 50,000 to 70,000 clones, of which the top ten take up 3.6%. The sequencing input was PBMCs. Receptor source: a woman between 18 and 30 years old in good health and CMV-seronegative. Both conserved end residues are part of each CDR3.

cdr3_aa: CASSYSGRDGYTF
v_call: TRBV6-5
cdr3_length: 13
j_call: TRBJ1-2

cdr3_aa: CAITPRVAGGYTF
v_call: TRBV10-3
cdr3_length: 13
j_call: TRBJ1-2

cdr3_aa: CASSFTAGQGYTF
v_call: TRBV7-9
cdr3_length: 13
j_call: TRBJ1-2

cdr3_aa: CASSFLAGSSYEQYF
v_call: TRBV5-4
cdr3_length: 15
j_call: TRBJ2-7

cdr3_aa: CASKRRLAGRTGELFF
v_call: TRBV28
cdr3_length: 16
j_call: TRBJ2-2

cdr3_aa: CASSEVGRGNQPQHF
v_call: TRBV6-1
cdr3_length: 15
j_call: TRBJ1-5

cdr3_aa: CASSYPLDSEAFF
v_call: TRBV6-6
cdr3_length: 13
j_call: TRBJ1-1

cdr3_aa: CASSNPPDRGYEQYF
v_call: TRBV6-5
cdr3_length: 15
j_call: TRBJ2-7

cdr3_aa: CASSLVPVGTGPYEQYF
v_call: TRBV7-9
cdr3_length: 17
j_call: TRBJ2-7

cdr3_aa: CASSLLAGVKEQFF
v_call: TRBV27
cdr3_length: 14
j_call: TRBJ2-1

cdr3_aa: CASRDTANTGELFF
v_call: TRBV28
cdr3_length: 14
j_call: TRBJ2-2

cdr3_aa: CASSKGRDLSYEQYF
v_call: TRBV28
cdr3_length: 15
j_call: TRBJ2-7

cdr3_aa: CASSPPLGDLGDEQFF
v_call: TRBV18
cdr3_length: 16
j_call: TRBJ2-1

cdr3_aa: CASIRPSGRTEVFF
v_call: TRBV7-9
cdr3_length: 14
j_call: TRBJ1-1

cdr3_aa: CSVAGTDRGNTEAFF
v_call: TRBV29-1
cdr3_length: 15
j_call: TRBJ1-1

cdr3_aa: CASSKDRGTYEQYF
v_call: TRBV7-6
cdr3_length: 14
j_call: TRBJ2-7

cdr3_aa: CASSAGTSGDNEQFF
v_call: TRBV9
cdr3_length: 15
j_call: TRBJ2-1

cdr3_aa: CASSSSGRVSGELFF
v_call: TRBV5-1
cdr3_length: 15
j_call: TRBJ2-2

cdr3_aa: CASSYSSGGAQETQYF
v_call: TRBV6-5
cdr3_length: 16
j_call: TRBJ2-5

cdr3_aa: CAWKDTRFSTGELFF
v_call: TRBV30
cdr3_length: 15
j_call: TRBJ2-2

cdr3_aa: CASSELGGAYNEQFF
v_call: TRBV25-1
cdr3_length: 15
j_call: TRBJ2-1

cdr3_aa: CASSVAGTGVNTEAFF
v_call: TRBV9
cdr3_length: 16
j_call: TRBJ1-1

cdr3_aa: CASSVTDNQYGYTF
v_call: TRBV9
cdr3_length: 14
j_call: TRBJ1-2

cdr3_aa: CAISESPSGTSTDTQYF
v_call: TRBV10-3
cdr3_length: 17
j_call: TRBJ2-3

cdr3_aa: CASSLDRERSAYEQYF
v_call: TRBV5-7
cdr3_length: 16
j_call: TRBJ2-7

cdr3_aa: CASSPGGRSSYEQYF
v_call: TRBV5-8
cdr3_length: 15
j_call: TRBJ2-7

cdr3_aa: CASSLQQGAPEETQYF
v_call: TRBV11-2
cdr3_length: 16
j_call: TRBJ2-5

cdr3_aa: CSASGGTEAFF
v_call: TRBV20-1
cdr3_length: 11
j_call: TRBJ1-1

cdr3_aa: CASSPDRDEQYF
v_call: TRBV18
cdr3_length: 12
j_call: TRBJ2-7

cdr3_aa: CATSGQGAYEQYF
v_call: TRBV15
cdr3_length: 13
j_call: TRBJ2-7

cdr3_aa: CASSFGTTSEGYTF
v_call: TRBV18
cdr3_length: 14
j_call: TRBJ1-2

cdr3_aa: CASSDRGQVGMQFF
v_call: TRBV19
cdr3_length: 14
j_call: TRBJ2-1

cdr3_aa: CASSLTGGTLGNTIYF
v_call: TRBV5-1
cdr3_length: 16
j_call: TRBJ1-3

cdr3_aa: CASRRAYGYTF
v_call: TRBV28
cdr3_length: 11
j_call: TRBJ1-2

cdr3_aa: CSVETGAPAETQYF
v_call: TRBV29-1
cdr3_length: 14
j_call: TRBJ2-5

cdr3_aa: CASSLGQLDYGYTF
v_call: TRBV5-1
cdr3_length: 14
j_call: TRBJ1-2

cdr3_aa: CASSGTGTPGSYTF
v_call: TRBV6-6
cdr3_length: 14
j_call: TRBJ1-2

cdr3_aa: CASSGSPNQPQHF
v_call: TRBV7-9
cdr3_length: 13
j_call: TRBJ1-5

cdr3_aa: CASSESFGGSYEQYF
v_call: TRBV6-1
cdr3_length: 15
j_call: TRBJ2-7

cdr3_aa: CSVEFDWAYEQYF
v_call: TRBV29-1
cdr3_length: 13
j_call: TRBJ2-7

cdr3_aa: CASSQENGQGRELFF
v_call: TRBV4-2
cdr3_length: 15
j_call: TRBJ1-4

cdr3_aa: CASSARDRTVNTEAFF
v_call: TRBV2
cdr3_length: 16
j_call: TRBJ1-1

cdr3_aa: CASSEWWQGADGYTF
v_call: TRBV25-1
cdr3_length: 15
j_call: TRBJ1-2

cdr3_aa: CSVGRGAGYTF
v_call: TRBV29-1
cdr3_length: 11
j_call: TRBJ1-2

cdr3_aa: CASSPQGFEGETQYF
v_call: TRBV7-6
cdr3_length: 15
j_call: TRBJ2-5

cdr3_aa: CASSELFLNHEQFF
v_call: TRBV6-1
cdr3_length: 14
j_call: TRBJ2-1

cdr3_aa: CASSPPDRLSYEQYF
v_call: TRBV2
cdr3_length: 15
j_call: TRBJ2-7

cdr3_aa: CASSSTSGRVYEQYF
v_call: TRBV18
cdr3_length: 15
j_call: TRBJ2-7

cdr3_aa: CASSPWGPNTEAFF
v_call: TRBV6-1
cdr3_length: 14
j_call: TRBJ1-1

cdr3_aa: CASSKQGINEQFF
v_call: TRBV7-9
cdr3_length: 13
j_call: TRBJ2-1

cdr3_aa: CASSLLGAYEQYF
v_call: TRBV5-6
cdr3_length: 13
j_call: TRBJ2-7

cdr3_aa: CASGHPGTEAFF
v_call: TRBV5-1
cdr3_length: 12
j_call: TRBJ1-1

cdr3_aa: CASSPLKGDGYEQYF
v_call: TRBV18
cdr3_length: 15
j_call: TRBJ2-7

cdr3_aa: CAWSFPGTGGETQYF
v_call: TRBV30
cdr3_length: 15
j_call: TRBJ2-5